This passage covers 32 T cell receptor beta chains from one sample sequenced in a study of shared clonotypes between healthy human individuals. Here immunoSEQ multiplex PCR was the method, and the copy in TCRdb shows in-frame clones only, minus some. The table includes just over 2,000,000 clones, around 95% detected once. Sequenced: naive CD4+ T cells sorted from blood. Subset defined: CD45RA+ positively selected. Receptor source: a man younger than 35 in good health.

A remark on this clone: The junction and the germline gene differ at one end; a read error may be behind it. The chain employs TRBV5-4 and TRBJ2-1; 11 nucleotides match TRBD2. The CDR3 covers 14 residues. Germline CDR1 reads SGHNT; CDR2 reads YYREEE (reference sequence). The CDR3 sequence: CASSGGLAETPTVF. The DNA of the CDR3 is TGTGCCAGCAGCGGGGGACTAGCGGAAACTCCGACGGTCTTC.

The CDR3 DNA is TGTGCCAGCAGCGTAGCGGTGGGGCGTATTCCCGGGGAGCTGTTTTTT. This gives the protein CASSVAVGRIPGELFF. This chain connects TRBV9 to TRBJ2-2; the D gene is possibly TRBD1 (5 bases). Trimming cost V 0 bases and J 6 bases, with 15 bases left between them. CDR3 length: 16 amino acids. Germline CDR1 is SGDLS and CDR2 is YYNGEE.

The V call is TRBV5-4, the J call TRBJ2-5; D may match TRBD1 or TRBD2 (6 bases each). CDR1 is SGHNT, CDR2 YYREEE, per germline (reference sequence). This CDR3 is 15 amino acids long. V was pared by 4 bases and J by 5 bases, with 18 bases between. This CDR3 is CASSHASGAKETQYF. Written as DNA, the CDR3 is TGTGCCAGCAGCCACGCATCGGGGGCGAAGGAGACCCAGTACTTC.

The genes are TRBV30 and TRBJ2-7, with 7 positions matching TRBD2. The CDR3 consists of 13 residues. Per the germline V gene, CDR1 is GTSNPN and CDR2 is SVGIG (reference sequence). Trimming took 5 bases from V and 0 from J; bases not matched to a gene: 4. CDR3 coding DNA: TGTGCCTGGGCCGGGGGGAGCTCCTACGAGCAGTACTTC. It encodes CAWAGGSSYEQYF.

As for this clone: This sequence may be a read error, since a much larger clone differs from it by one base. Distinct nucleotide sequences in the sample also encode this CDR3. The chain employs TRBV7-2 and TRBJ2-2; D is ambiguous. The germline gives CDR1 SGHTA, CDR2 FQGNSA. The V end was cut by 2 bases, the J end by 4 bases, with 2 bases between. CDR3 length: 12 residues. CDR3 loop: CASSLSTGELFF. CDR3 nucleotide sequence: TGTGCCAGCAGCTTAAGCACCGGGGAGCTGTTTTTT. Full variable domain (rest looked up from reference TRBV7-2 and TRBJ2-2): GAGVSQSPSNKVTEKGKDVELRCDPISGHTALYWYRQSLGQGLEFLIYFQGNSAPDKSGLPSDRFSAERTGGSVSTLTIQRTQQEDSAVYLCASSLSTGELFFGEGSRLTVL.

The genes are TRBV6-1 and TRBJ1-3, with no clear D. V was shortened by 5 bases and J by 0 bases, with 11 bases between the two germline ends. Per germline, CDR1 MNHNS and CDR2 SASEGT. This CDR3 is 15 amino acids long. This CDR3 reads CASSPIQISGNTIYF. The DNA of the CDR3 is TGTGCCAGCAGTCCTATCCAGATCTCTGGAAACACCATATATTTT.

This chain uses TRBV7-9 with TRBJ2-7, with D perhaps matching TRBD1 (5 bases). Trimming took off 4 bases at V and 5 bases at J, with 9 bases between the two ends. CDR1 and CDR2 (germline): SEHNR, FQNEAQ (reference sequence). This CDR3 spans 12 amino acids. CDR3 nucleotide sequence: TGTGCCAGCAGCTCCTCAGGGAACGAGCAGTACTTC. Translated, it gives CASSSSGNEQYF. Looking up the rest from reference TRBV7-9 and TRBJ2-7 gives the full variable domain: DTGVSQNPRHKITKRGQNVTFRCDPISEHNRLYWYRQTLGQGPEFLTYFQNEAQLEKSRLLSDRFSAERPKGSFSTLEIQRTEQGDSAMYLCASSSSGNEQYFGPGTRLTVT.

V is TRBV27 and J is TRBJ2-1, with no clear D. Germline CDR1 MNHEY, CDR2 SMNVEV (reference sequence). The CDR3 has 12 amino acids. The germline V and J ends were trimmed by 0 bases and 7 bases, with 4 bases remaining between them. CDR3 amino acids: CASSLSSNEQFF. The DNA of the CDR3 is TGTGCCAGCAGTTTATCGTCGAATGAGCAGTTCTTC.

J is TRBJ2-3 and V is TRBV5-6; no clear D gene. Germline CDR1 SGHDT, CDR2 YYEEEE. The CDR3 is made up of 14 amino acids. V dropped 5 bases and J dropped 7 bases, with 17 bases sitting between them. CDR3 region: CASRHPTYDNTQYF. The CDR3 DNA follows: TGTGCCAGCAGACATCCGACCTACGATAATACGCAGTATTTT.

The V call is TRBV7-2, the J call TRBJ2-5; 7 bases map to TRBD1. After removal of 3 bases from V and 3 bases from J, the junction contained 7 bases not matched to a gene. The germline gives CDR1 SGHTA, CDR2 FQGNSA. This CDR3 has 15 residues. Here the CDR3 reads CASSLMGQFKETQYF. CDR3 DNA sequence: TGTGCCAGCAGCTTGATGGGACAGTTTAAAGAGACCCAGTACTTC.

This sequence joins TRBV5-4 and TRBJ2-7; D may correspond to TRBD1 or TRBD2 (6 bases each). Trimming pared 5 bases from V and 6 bases from J, leaving 21 bases between. The CDR3 consists of 15 residues. Germline V gene lookup returns CDR1 SGHNT and CDR2 YYREEE (reference sequence). CDR3 protein: CASRTGAGASPEQYF. The CDR3 DNA is TGTGCCAGCAGAACGGGGGCAGGGGCGTCCCCCGAGCAGTACTTC.

This chain connects TRBV7-8 to TRBJ2-5, with TRBD2 as a possible D gene (5 bases). The CDR3 spans 14 residues. Germline V gives CDR1 SGHVS, CDR2 FQNEAQ. V lost 5 bases to trimming and J lost 1 base, with 11 bases between them. Here the CDR3 reads CASSPGLIQETQYF. DNA of the CDR3: TGTGCCAGCAGCCCCGGACTGATCCAAGAGACCCAGTACTTC.

The chain couples TRBV5-1 to TRBJ1-2; D might be TRBD1 (6 bases). Germline CDR1 SGHRS, CDR2 YFSETQ. V lost 1 base and J 4 bases, leaving 17 bases between the germline ends. The CDR3 runs to 16 residues. The chain's CDR3 is CASSLPDNRVGYGYTF. The CDR3 DNA sequence: TGCGCCAGCAGCTTGCCAGATAACAGGGTTGGCTATGGCTACACCTTC.

A word on this clone: The same CDR3 arises from other DNA sequences in this sample as well. The chain has TRBV18 and TRBJ1-1; D not resolved. The CDR3 is 13 amino acids. V was shortened by 3 bases and J by 1 base, with 6 bases between the two germline ends. CDR1 KGHSH and CDR2 LQKENI come from the germline V gene. CDR3 residues: CASSPAGNTEAFF. The CDR3 coding sequence is TGTGCCAGCTCACCCGCAGGGAACACTGAAGCTTTCTTT. Based on the CDR3 plus reference TRBV18 and TRBJ1-1, the full variable domain is NAGVMQNPRHLVRRRGQEARLRCSPMKGHSHVYWYRQLPEEGLKFMVYLQKENIIDESGMPKERFSAEFPKEGPSILRIQQVVRGDSAAYFCASSPAGNTEAFFGQGTRLTVV.

This clone occurred once. The chain uses TRBV4-3 and TRBJ2-1; a weak D match, TRBD2 (6 bases). V lost 4 bases to trimming and J lost 0 bases, with 10 bases between them. This CDR3 spans 15 amino acids. Germline CDR1 LGHNA, CDR2 YSLEER. The DNA for the CDR3 is TGCGCCAGCAGCCGAGATAGCGGCTCCTACAATGAGCAGTTCTTC. Amino acids: CASSRDSGSYNEQFF.

The chain is built from TRBV10-2 and TRBJ2-7; D remains ambiguous. The length of the CDR3 is 12 residues. V shed 6 bases and J shed 3 bases, with 9 bases lying between them. In germline, CDR1 is WSHSY, CDR2 SAAADI. CDR3 protein: CASSPSFYEQYF. DNA of the CDR3: TGCGCCAGCAGCCCATCGTTCTACGAGCAGTACTTC.

The chain joins TRBV30 to TRBJ1-6; D remains ambiguous. The CDR3 sequence is 13 residues long. Germline V gene sequence: CDR1 GTSNPN, CDR2 SVGIG (reference sequence). V was cut by 0 bases and J by 10 bases, with 10 bases left in between. CDR3 bases: TGTGCCTGGAGTGTACAAGGGAAATCACCCCTCCACTTT. Protein sequence: CAWSVQGKSPLHF.

The CDR3 loop is CASSLVRGQTADQETQYF. In DNA form, the CDR3 reads TGTGCCAGCAGCTTGGTAAGGGGCCAGACAGCAGACCAAGAGACCCAGTACTTC. The chain links TRBV5-4 to TRBJ2-5; D is perhaps TRBD1 (5 bases). From germline, CDR1 is SGHNT and CDR2 YYREEE (reference sequence). This CDR3 contains 18 residues. V lost 0 bases to trimming and J lost 0 bases, with 18 bases between them.

J is TRBJ2-5 and V is TRBV5-1, with TRBD1 matching 10 bases. The CDR3 length is 17 residues. Germline CDR1 reads SGHRS; CDR2 reads YFSETQ. The V segment lost 2 bases and the J segment 5 bases; nucleotides outside the gene matches: 12. The chain's CDR3 is CASSLWTGTGVFETQYF. In nucleotides, the CDR3 is TGCGCCAGCAGCTTATGGACCGGGACAGGGGTTTTTGAGACCCAGTACTTC.

The chain recombines TRBV28 with TRBJ1-5; D call uncertain. The germline V gene has CDR1 MDHEN and CDR2 SYDVKM. V was clipped by 7 bases and J by 6 bases, with 13 bases between them. The CDR3 spans 13 residues. This CDR3 reads CASTTSFSQPQHF. CDR3 sequence (DNA): TGTGCCAGCACGACCTCCTTCAGTCAGCCCCAGCATTTT.

The chain uses TRBV2 and TRBJ1-1, with D tentatively TRBD1 (6 bases). The CDR3 extends over 15 amino acids. The germline gives CDR1 SNHLY, CDR2 FYNNEI. Trimming stripped 5 bases from V and 1 base from J, with 14 bases between. Here the CDR3 DNA reads TGTGCCAGCAGTACCCCAAGGGGGGGGAACACTGAAGCTTTCTTT. This sequence encodes CASSTPRGGNTEAFF.

Of note for this clone: The same CDR3 arises from other DNA sequences in this sample as well. The chain combines TRBV6-5 with TRBJ2-5; TRBD1 matches 8 bases. Germline V gene lookup returns CDR1 MNHEY and CDR2 SVGAGI. The CDR3 loop spans 14 amino acids. V was clipped by 5 bases and J by 5 bases; unmatched bases: 7. CDR3 residues: CASSLTGGRETQYF. In DNA form, the CDR3 reads TGTGCCAGCAGTCTAACAGGGGGGCGTGAGACCCAGTACTTC.

The CDR3 reads CASSTFNSQPQHF. CDR3 DNA: TGTGCCAGCAGCACTTTTAACAGTCAGCCCCAGCATTTT. This chain uses TRBV7-6 with TRBJ1-5, with D unclear. CDR3 length: 13 amino acids. Per the germline V gene, CDR1 is SGHVS and CDR2 is FNYEAQ. V lost 5 bases and J 6 bases, leaving 11 bases between the germline ends.

This rearrangement joins TRBV9 to TRBJ2-5; 7 positions agree with TRBD2. Germline V gene lookup returns CDR1 SGDLS and CDR2 YYNGEE. CDR3 length: 14 residues. The J segment lost 4 bases and the V segment lost 0 bases, leaving 3 bases of the junction unmatched. The chain's CDR3 is CASSVVRGVETQYF. CDR3 in DNA: TGTGCCAGCAGCGTAGTTCGGGGGGTAGAGACCCAGTACTTC.

V is TRBV7-3 and J is TRBJ2-1; TRBD2 matches 9 bases. CDR1 is SGHTA, CDR2 FQGTGA, per germline. V was pared by 6 bases and J by 5 bases, with 8 bases of the junction left unmatched. This CDR3 is built from 15 residues. The CDR3 DNA follows: TGTGCCAGCAGGCCGCCGGGACTAGCAAACAATGAGCAGTTCTTC. As protein: CASRPPGLANNEQFF.

The chain is built from TRBV6-5 and TRBJ2-4; 8 bases line up with TRBD1. CDR3 length: 13 residues. CDR1 and CDR2 (germline): MNHEY, SVGAGI. Trimming cost V 4 bases and J 5 bases; bases outside gene matches: 1. CDR3: CASSSTGENIQYF. CDR3 DNA: TGTGCCAGCAGTTCGACAGGGGAAAACATTCAGTACTTC.

V gene TRBV29-1 combines with J gene TRBJ2-3; 9 nucleotides line up with TRBD2. Trimming cost V 4 bases and J 4 bases; bases outside gene matches: 6. Germline CDR1 SQVTM, CDR2 ANQGSEA. This CDR3 contains 14 residues. DNA of the CDR3: TGCAGCGTTGTCTGGCGGGGGGGCCCAGATACGCAGTATTTT. Amino acid sequence: CSVVWRGGPDTQYF.

This clone came up once. The CDR3 DNA reads as TGTGCCAGTACCCGGGGACATCAAGAGACCCAGTACTTC. This codes for CASTRGHQETQYF. The chain recombines TRBV19 with TRBJ2-5; tentatively, D is TRBD1 (6 bases). CDR1 and CDR2 (germline): LNHDA, SQIVND (reference sequence). Deletions cut 7 bases from V and 2 bases from J, with 11 bases between. CDR3 length equals 13 residues.

Regarding this clone: Additional DNA sequences in this sample encode the identical CDR3. The chain recombines TRBV5-1 with TRBJ2-3; 14 bases match TRBD2. CDR3 length: 15 residues. V trimming: 4 bases; J trimming: 4 bases; junction bases outside the gene matches: 2. CDR1 SGHRS and CDR2 YFSETQ come from the germline V gene. As DNA, the CDR3 is TGCGCCAGCAGCCCGGGACTAGCGGGAGCAGATACGCAGTATTTT. As protein: CASSPGLAGADTQYF. The full variable domain, rest sourced from reference TRBV5-1 and TRBJ2-3, is KAGVTQTPRYLIKTRGQQVTLSCSPISGHRSVSWYQQTPGQGLQFLFEYFSETQRNKGNFPGRFSGRQFSNSRSEMNVSTLELGDSALYLCASSPGLAGADTQYFGPGTRLTVL.

This chain joins TRBV7-2 and TRBJ2-1; perhaps D is TRBD1 or TRBD2 (5 bases each). V lost 4 bases and J lost 7, with 11 bases in between. Germline V gene data show CDR1 as SGHTA and CDR2 as FQGNSA. The CDR3 totals 13 residues. The CDR3 nucleotides are TGTGCCAGCAGCTCCGGGACGAGGAATGAGCAGTTCTTC. Amino acids: CASSSGTRNEQFF. The whole variable domain, remainder taken from reference TRBV7-2 and TRBJ2-1, is GAGVSQSPSNKVTEKGKDVELRCDPISGHTALYWYRQSLGQGLEFLIYFQGNSAPDKSGLPSDRFSAERTGGSVSTLTIQRTQQEDSAVYLCASSSGTRNEQFFGPGTRLTVL.

DNA of the CDR3: TGTGCCATCAGCGGCAGGCCGAGTGAAAAACTGTTTTTT. This codes for CAISGRPSEKLFF. This chain uses TRBV10-3 with TRBJ1-4; D gene ambiguous. CDR3 length: 13 amino acids. The ends were cut back, 6 bases at V and 7 bases at J, with 12 bases in the middle. Germline CDR1 and CDR2: ENHRY and SYGVKD.

V and J are TRBV10-1 and TRBJ1-5; D is undetermined. The germline CDR1 and CDR2 sequences are WNHNN and SYGVQD (reference sequence). V lost 4 bases to trimming and J lost 0 bases, with 7 bases between them. This CDR3 has 14 amino acids. For the CDR3, the DNA is TGCGCCAGCAGTGGCGGAGCTAGCAATCAGCCCCAGCATTTT. It is translated as CASSGGASNQPQHF.